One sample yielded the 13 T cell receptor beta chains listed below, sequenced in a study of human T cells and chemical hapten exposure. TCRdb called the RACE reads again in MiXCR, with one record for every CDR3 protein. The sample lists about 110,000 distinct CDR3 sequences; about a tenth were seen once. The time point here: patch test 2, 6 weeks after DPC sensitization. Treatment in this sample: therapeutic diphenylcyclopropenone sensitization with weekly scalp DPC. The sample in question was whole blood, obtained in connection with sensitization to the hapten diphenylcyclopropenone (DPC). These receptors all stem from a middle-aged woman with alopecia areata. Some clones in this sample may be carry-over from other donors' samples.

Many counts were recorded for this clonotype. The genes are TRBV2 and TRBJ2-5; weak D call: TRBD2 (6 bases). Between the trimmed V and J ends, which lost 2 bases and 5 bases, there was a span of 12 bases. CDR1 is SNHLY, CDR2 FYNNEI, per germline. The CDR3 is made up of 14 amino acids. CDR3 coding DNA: TGTGCCAGCAGTGAACGGGGGACCAGCGAGACCCAGTACTTC. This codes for CASSERGTSETQYF.

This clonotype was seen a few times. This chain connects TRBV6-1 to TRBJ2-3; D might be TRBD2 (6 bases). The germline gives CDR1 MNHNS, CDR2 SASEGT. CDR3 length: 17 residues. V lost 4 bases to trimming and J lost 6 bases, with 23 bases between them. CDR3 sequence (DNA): TGTGCCAGCAGTGCGTTCGCACCGGGACTTTCTCAGGATACGCAGTATTTT. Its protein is CASSAFAPGLSQDTQYF.

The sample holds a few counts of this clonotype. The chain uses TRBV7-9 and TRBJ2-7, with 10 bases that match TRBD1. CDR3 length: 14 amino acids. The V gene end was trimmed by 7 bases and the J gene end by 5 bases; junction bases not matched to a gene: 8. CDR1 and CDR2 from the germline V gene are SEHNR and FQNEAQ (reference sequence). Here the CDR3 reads CASTGDRGFDEQYF. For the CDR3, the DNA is TGTGCCAGCACCGGGGACAGGGGTTTCGACGAGCAGTACTTC.

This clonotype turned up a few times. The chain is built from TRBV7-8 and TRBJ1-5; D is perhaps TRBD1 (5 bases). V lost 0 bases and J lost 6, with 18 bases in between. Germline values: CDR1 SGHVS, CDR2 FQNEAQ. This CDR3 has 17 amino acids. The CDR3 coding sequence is TGTGCCAGCAGCTTAGCGATTACACAGGCTGTAAGTCAGCCCCAGCATTTT. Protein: CASSLAITQAVSQPQHF.

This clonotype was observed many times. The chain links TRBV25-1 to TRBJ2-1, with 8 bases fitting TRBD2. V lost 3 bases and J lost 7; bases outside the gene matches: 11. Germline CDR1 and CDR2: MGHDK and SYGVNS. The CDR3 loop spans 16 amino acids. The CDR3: CASSDPQRGPGNEQFF. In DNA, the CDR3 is TGTGCCAGCAGTGATCCCCAGCGGGGGCCCGGTAATGAGCAGTTCTTC. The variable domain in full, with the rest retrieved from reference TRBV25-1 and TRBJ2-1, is EADIYQTPRYLVIGTGKKITLECSQTMGHDKMYWYQQDPGMELHLIHYSYGVNSTEKGDLSSESTVSRIRTEHFPLTLESARPSHTSQYLCASSDPQRGPGNEQFFGPGTRLTVL.

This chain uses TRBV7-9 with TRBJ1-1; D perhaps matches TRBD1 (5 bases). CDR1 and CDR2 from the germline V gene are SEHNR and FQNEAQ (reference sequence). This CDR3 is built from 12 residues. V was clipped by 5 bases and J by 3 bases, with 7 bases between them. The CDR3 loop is CASSPGYTEAFF. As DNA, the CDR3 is TGTGCCAGCAGCCCAGGGTACACTGAAGCTTTCTTT.

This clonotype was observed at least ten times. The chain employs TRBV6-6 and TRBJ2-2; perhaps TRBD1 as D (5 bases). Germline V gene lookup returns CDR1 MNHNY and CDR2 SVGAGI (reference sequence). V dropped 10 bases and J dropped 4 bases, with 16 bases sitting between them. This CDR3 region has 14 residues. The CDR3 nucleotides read TGTGCCATCTCGGAGACAGAAAGCACCGGGGAGCTGTTTTTT. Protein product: CAISETESTGELFF.

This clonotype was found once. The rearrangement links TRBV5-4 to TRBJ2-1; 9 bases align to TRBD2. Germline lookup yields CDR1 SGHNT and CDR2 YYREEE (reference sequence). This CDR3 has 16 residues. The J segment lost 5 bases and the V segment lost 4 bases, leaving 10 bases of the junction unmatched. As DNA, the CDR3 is TGTGCCAGCAGCCCCAACGCGGGGGGGTCCGACAATGAGCAGTTCTTC. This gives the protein CASSPNAGGSDNEQFF.

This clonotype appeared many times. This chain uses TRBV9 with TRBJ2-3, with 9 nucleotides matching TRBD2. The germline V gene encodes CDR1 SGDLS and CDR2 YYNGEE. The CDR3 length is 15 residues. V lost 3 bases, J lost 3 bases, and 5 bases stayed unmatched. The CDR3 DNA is TGTGCCAGCAGCGGTAGCGGGGGTTTTACAGATACGCAGTATTTT. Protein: CASSGSGGFTDTQYF.

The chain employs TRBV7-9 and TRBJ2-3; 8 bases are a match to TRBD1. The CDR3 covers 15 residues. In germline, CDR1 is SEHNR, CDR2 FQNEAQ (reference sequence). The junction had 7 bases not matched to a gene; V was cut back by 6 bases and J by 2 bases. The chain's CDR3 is CASRTQGVITDTQYF. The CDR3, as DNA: TGTGCCAGCAGGACACAGGGGGTGATCACAGATACGCAGTATTTT.

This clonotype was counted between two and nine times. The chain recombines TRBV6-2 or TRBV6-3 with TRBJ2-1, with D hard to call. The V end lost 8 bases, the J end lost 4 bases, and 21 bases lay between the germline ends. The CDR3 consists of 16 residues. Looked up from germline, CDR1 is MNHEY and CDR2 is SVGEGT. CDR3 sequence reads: CASPKDQPAAYNEQFF. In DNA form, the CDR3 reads TGTGCCAGCCCTAAGGATCAGCCCGCCGCGTACAATGAGCAGTTCTTC.

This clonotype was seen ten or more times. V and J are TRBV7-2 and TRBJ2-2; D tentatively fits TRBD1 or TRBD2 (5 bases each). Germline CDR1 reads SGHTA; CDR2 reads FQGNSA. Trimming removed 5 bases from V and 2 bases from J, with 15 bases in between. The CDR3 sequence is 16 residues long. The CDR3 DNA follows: TGTGCCAGCAGCCCGAGCCAGAGGGGCAACACCGGGGAGCTGTTTTTT. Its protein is CASSPSQRGNTGELFF.

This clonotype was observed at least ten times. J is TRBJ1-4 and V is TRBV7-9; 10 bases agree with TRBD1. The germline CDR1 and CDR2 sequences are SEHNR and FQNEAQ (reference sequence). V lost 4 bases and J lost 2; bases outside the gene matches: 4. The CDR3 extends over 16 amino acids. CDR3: CASSYDRGHTNEKLFF. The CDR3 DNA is TGTGCCAGCAGCTATGACAGGGGGCACACTAATGAAAAACTGTTTTTT.